The T cell receptor beta chain described here comes from a study of cytomegalovirus exposure and HLA in healthy donors. Findings and limits, study-wide: In a later analysis, most CMV-associated TCR beta chains appeared HLA-restricted. Likely technical artifact: a cluster of highly shared sequence variants. An analysis done earlier found most TCR beta V segments productive about 87% or about 30% of the time.

PCR amplification relied on 60 Vbeta primers (plus 13 Jbeta primers). Assay: immunoSEQ multiplex PCR; the TCRdb copy retains only in-frame clones and omits some. This sample has about 180,000 clones, with about 81% found just once. Only a few counts were recorded for this clone. Its antigen is unidentified. Sequencing was performed on PBMCs. The clonotype comes from a woman between 25 and 40 years old in good health and CMV-seronegative.

CDR3 sequence: CASSMAGYLSSYEQYF. CDR3 DNA sequence: TGTGCCAGCAGCATGGCCGGTTATCTTAGCTCCTACGAGCAGTACTTC. The gene calls are TRBV5-5 and TRBJ2-7, with D unclear. The length of the CDR3 is 16 residues. The V end was cut by 4 bases, the J end by 0 bases, with 17 bases between. Germline V gene lookup returns CDR1 SGHKS and CDR2 YYEKEE (reference sequence).